Included here is one TCR beta chain sequence, with context. Its antigen has not been determined. Per-base quality was not reported, and no clone a single base away is much larger than it. The data originate from a study of cytomegalovirus exposure and HLA in healthy donors (dated by TCRdb to about 2017). About the full investigation: According to an earlier analysis of several hundred of the donors, roughly 180 million T cells yielded approximately 120 million unique TCR beta sequences and about 300 Gb of sequence data. HLA typing covered class I and class II loci at four-digit resolution. An early release covering 500 to 750 HLA-typed donors comprised about 300 gigabases of sequencing data and tens of millions of unique TCR sequences. An earlier analysis of around 580 of the donors used high-throughput TCR beta sequencing to judge whether each TCR beta V gene segment behaved as functional or pseudogenic. Several DR-DQ haplotypes were handled as single units for association and clustering because linkage in the cohort was strong. Besides the first cohort of roughly 700 subjects, a separate validation cohort made up of 95 to 150 different subjects was used. The genetic ancestry cluster associated with self-reported Caucasian donors included roughly four fifths of the 398 genotyped donors. Using immunosequencing, the study profiled T cell repertoires from roughly 650 subjects and related those repertoires to cytomegalovirus serostatus. On average, 235,054 unique TCR beta nucleotide sequences were sequenced per donor among 350 to 400 genotyped donors of the cohort, with roughly 20% of those sequences being non-productive. The study aimed to test whether cataloging public T cell receptors could reveal signatures of past pathogen exposure. Every discovery cohort repertoire had been produced on one sequencing platform. A later analysis re-examined previously published TCR beta repertoires from 600 to 700 donors and added high-resolution HLA genotyping to investigate patterns of TCR occurrence. Rather than using new phenotypic data, the later analysis identified candidate immune exposures from TCR beta sequences and from how often those sequences occurred across donors. Genome-wide SNP genotypes for about 60% of the roughly 670 donors were used in a later genetic analysis, which treated that subset as a discovery cohort. The number of donors typed differed by locus, with roughly 620-630 for A, B, C, DRB1 and DQB1, more than 500 for DQA1, over 600 for DPA1, and 400 to 490 for DPB1. Donor age, sex, ethnicity and CMV serostatus were compiled together with the repertoire data. The study combined high-throughput TCR immunosequencing, statistical association of individual TCRs with disease status, and machine learning to predict cytomegalovirus infection status. Summary of the overall study and its limitations: In a later analysis, the rate of TCR association differed among HLA loci, with DRB1 alleles having the most associated TCRs and HLA-C alleles having the fewest. Roughly uniform sequencing depth across donors was assumed in presence/absence analyses, although this assumption may not hold. According to a later analysis, parvovirus B19, influenza, CMV and Epstein-Barr virus appeared linked to several top co-occurrence clusters. Three of the identified cytomegalovirus-associated TCR beta chains were confirmed in vitro to be specific for cytomegalovirus antigens. The authors suggested that the approach could potentially be generalized to other disease states and immunological phenotypes. The earlier analysis of 587 of the donors excluded roughly 17 rarely observed V segments, including chromosome 9 orphons, because counts were too low. Because some donors lacked HLA typing at each locus, the association tests relied only on the typed subset. CMV serostatus was the only immune exposure information available for the cohort. A further reported finding was that TCR beta sequences accurately predicted the HLA-A and HLA-B alleles for most subjects in the first cohort. In a later analysis, most CMV-associated TCR beta chains were found to appear HLA-restricted, with HLA associations seemingly driven largely by CMV exposure. Strong co-occurrence of HLA alleles, especially DR and DQ, made assigning TCR associations to individual alleles difficult. Across donors, most TCR sequences were observed very rarely, whereas some public TCRs were present in many individuals. At a false discovery rate of 0.05, a later analysis linked about 17,000 TCR beta sequences to specific HLA alleles. Because the 87-base-pair reads could not distinguish some IMGT-functional V segments, including TRBV6-2 and TRBV6-3, those segments were excluded. According to a later genetic analysis, donors in an Asian-associated ancestry cluster had fewer N-insertions in productive TCRs than the approximately 700-donor mean. Correlated functional status among segregating V segments might be attributable to linkage disequilibrium, but an unknown experimental factor could not be ruled out. In an earlier analysis of around 600 of the donors, most TCR beta V segments were observed in productive rearrangements about 87% or about 30% of the time, broadly matching IMGT annotations. In the study, some 180 TCR beta chains were listed as associated with cytomegalovirus. The cohort was sequenced for TCR beta chains only, and without alpha or paired-chain data the features that could be detected were limited. A later analysis found that HLA-associated TCR beta chains were more clonally expanded and had lower generation probabilities than equally common non-associated chains. The classifier was reported to diagnose cytomegalovirus status with high specificity and sensitivity in both the original cohort and the validation cohort. An association between a missense DCLRE1C variant and V-gene and J-gene trimming of TCR beta chains was found in a later genetic analysis and replicated in an independent cohort. The sequencing pipeline was judged likely to have produced a cluster of highly shared sequence variants as a technical artifact.

The cohort consisted of hundreds of healthy bone marrow donors. At the time of sampling, all cohort members were nominally healthy, though unrecorded immune exposures were likely present. The donor tested CMV seronegative, placing the donor among the roughly 400 seronegative members of the cohort. A peripheral blood sample was collected from each donor, and TCR beta sequencing was performed on peripheral blood mononuclear cells. The Qiagen DNeasy Blood Extraction Kit was used to extract genomic DNA from the blood cell samples. Measured from the cysteine to the phenylalanine, the CDR3 is 16 residues long. Only CDR3 DNA is held: 48 bases, read in frame from base 1. The junction shows trimming of 1 base on V and 5 bases on J, plus 15 bases between the germline ends. CDR1 and CDR2 are drawn from the germline V gene (reference sequence): LNHNV, YYDKDF. The library was generated by the immunoSEQ multiplex PCR assay. For the multiplex PCR, a mixture combining 60 forward primers for TCR Vbeta segments and 13 reverse primers for TCR Jbeta segments was used. The CDR3 region of rearranged TCR beta genes was amplified from genomic DNA by a multiplex PCR assay. The amplified TCR beta libraries were sequenced on the Illumina HiSeq System as 87-base-pair reads. On the study's bioinformatics: A later analysis tallied 75 million to 95 million unique TCR beta chains across the approximately 670 repertoires, and approximately 11 million of those chains were shared by two or more donors. Raw reads were error-corrected and collapsed into unique sequences by a nearest-neighbor algorithm in which closely related sequences were merged to remove PCR and sequencing errors. V, D and J gene segments were assigned by aligning CDR3 sequences to IMGT reference sequences. For a sequence to be retained, a match of at least six nucleotides to both a V gene segment and a J gene segment was required. A rearrangement was called productive if the CDR3 had no stop codons and remained in frame with V and J, and every other rearrangement was called non-productive. Following IMGT convention, CDR3 was defined as the stretch from the second conserved V-encoded cysteine to the conserved J-encoded phenylalanine. The earlier analysis of about 530 of the donors excluded any sequence lacking an unambiguous match to a single V gene segment. An earlier analysis of fewer than 750 of the donors classified V segments as functional when productive rearrangements were above 56.7% and as segregating when the standard deviation between donors was above 5%. To diagnose cytomegalovirus status from the catalog of TCR beta chain sequences, a statistical classification framework was built. V and J gene assignment, in a later analysis, came from comparing TCR nucleotide sequences with IMGT/GENE-DB human TR gene sequences. In a later analysis, CDR3 sequences and most-parsimonious VDJ recombination scenarios were assigned using the TCRdist pipeline. In a later analysis, each TCR beta chain was defined by its CDR3 amino acid sequence together with its V-gene family, and reads without a unique V-gene family were excluded. A later analysis removed several hundred highly shared, low-generation-probability nucleotide sequences to deal with suspected cross-contamination and a sequencing artifact. A later analysis calculated a clonal expansion index for each public chain from normalized within-repertoire ranks of inferred template counts. In a later analysis, generation probabilities were computed with a VDJ recombination model fitted to out-of-frame rearrangements, and the resulting probabilities were checked against IGoR. In a later analysis, TCR-TCR, TCR-HLA and TCR-CMV co-occurrence was scored with hypergeometric tests, and a repertoire-size bias correction was applied to TCR pairs. To estimate false discovery rates, a later analysis permuted the HLA or CMV assignments 20 times. In a later analysis, co-occurring TCRs were grouped with DBSCAN, and TCRdist sequence similarity was added when clustering was performed within HLA-allele-positive subsets. Repertoires with fewer than 30,000 or more than 120,000 public chains, plus five repertoires with anomalous nucleotide sharing, were excluded from co-occurrence clustering. This immuneACCESS table, as held by TCRdb, lists in-frame sequences with V and J called but not all clones. Of the missing ones, under half trace to an unresolved V gene in checked studies; the others have no known cause. V and J calls and clone size are given by that table; D and trimming were obtained from the DNA. This sample is represented by over 150,000 clones; around 69% of them were singletons. Clones ranked in the top ten supply roughly 3% of the sample.

The rearranged chain carries TRBV15 and TRBJ2-4; tentative D gene TRBD2, with 5 bases matching. The origin of this receptor is a woman aged 30 to 39 in good health and CMV-seronegative. Sequences were obtained from PBMCs. CDR3 region: CATSRVDYWAENIQYF. The sequenced DNA: TGTGCCACCAGCAGAGTAGACTACTGGGCTGAAAACATTCAGTACTTC.